This entry lists 24 T cell receptor beta chains sequenced from one sample in a study of cytomegalovirus exposure and HLA in healthy donors. PCR involved 60 Vbeta and 13 Jbeta primers. Libraries were prepared by immunoSEQ multiplex PCR; TCRdb keeps only in-frame clonotypes and omits some of them. The table lists about 84,000 clones, roughly 63% of them singletons, with around 16% in the top ten. What was sequenced was PBMCs. The receptors here all came from a middle-aged woman in good health and CMV-seropositive.

This clone has more than one count but fewer than ten. This chain uses TRBV4-1 with TRBJ2-5; TRBD1 agrees at 7 bases. J was trimmed by 1 base and V by 1 base; bases with no gene match: 3. The CDR3 has 15 residues. Per germline, CDR1 MGHRA and CDR2 YSYEKL. The CDR3 loop reads CASSQGYRGQETQYF. Here the CDR3 DNA reads TGCGCCAGCAGCCAAGGGTACAGGGGCCAAGAGACCCAGTACTTC.

The V and J genes are TRBV12-5 and TRBJ1-1; no firm D call. Trimming removed 6 bases at V and 4 bases at J, with 15 bases between. The CDR3 runs to 14 residues. Germline values: CDR1 LGHNT, CDR2 FRNRAP. CDR3 in DNA: TGTGCTAGTGGCCGTTCACGGGATGGCACTGAAGCTTTCTTT. Its protein is CASGRSRDGTEAFF.

The rearrangement uses TRBV7-2 and TRBJ2-7; the D is unclear. Deletions cut 2 bases from V and 3 bases from J, with 14 bases between. Germline assignment: CDR1 SGHTA and CDR2 FQGNSA. This CDR3 is built from 15 residues. The CDR3 sequence: CASSLSVQQNYEQYF. CDR3 nucleotide sequence: TGTGCCAGCAGCTTATCGGTACAGCAAAACTACGAGCAGTACTTC.

The chain links TRBV13 to TRBJ2-3, with 10 bases lining up with TRBD2. CDR1 and CDR2 from the germline V gene are PRHDT and FYEKMQ (reference sequence). The CDR3 sequence is 18 residues long. After removal of 1 base from V and 4 bases from J, the junction contained 11 bases not matched to a gene. CDR3 nucleotide sequence: TGTGCCAGCAGCTTAGTAGCAGCGGGAGGGCTATTATCAGATACGCAGTATTTT. This encodes CASSLVAAGGLLSDTQYF. The whole variable domain, filled in from reference TRBV13 and TRBJ2-3, reads AAGVIQSPRHLIKEKRETATLKCYPIPRHDTVYWYQQGPGQDPQFLISFYEKMQSDKGSIPDRFSAQQFSDYHSELNMSSLELGDSALYFCASSLVAAGGLLSDTQYFGPGTRLTVL.

The genes are TRBV4-3 and TRBJ1-4, with D possibly matching TRBD1 (5 bases). V was trimmed by 4 bases and J by 7 bases, leaving 19 bases between them. The CDR3 totals 16 residues. Germline CDR1 is LGHNA and CDR2 is YSLEER. The CDR3 nucleotides are TGCGCCAGCAGCCGCACCACGGGCAGGGCCGGTGAAAAACTGTTTTTT. Translating gives CASSRTTGRAGEKLFF.

CDR3 region: CASSESWVAVGLVDTF. The CDR3 nucleotides read TGTGCCAGCAGTGAAAGCTGGGTCGCGGTGGGTTTGGTTGACACCTTC. The rearrangement uses TRBV2 and TRBJ1-2; D remains unclear. Germline V CDR1 and CDR2: SNHLY, FYNNEI. The CDR3 is 16 amino acids. The V gene lost 2 bases and the J gene lost 12 bases, with 25 bases spanning the gap.

This clone appeared a single time. The gene calls are TRBV19 and TRBJ1-1, with a possible D match to TRBD1 (6 bases). From germline, CDR1 is LNHDA and CDR2 SQIVND (reference sequence). There are 12 residues in the CDR3. The V gene lost 4 bases and the J gene lost 9 bases, with 12 bases spanning the gap. The CDR3 sequence is CASSRDTLKAFF. The DNA of the CDR3 is TGTGCCAGTAGTAGGGACACCCTCAAAGCTTTCTTT.

This chain joins TRBV4-1 and TRBJ2-5; 11 nucleotides align to TRBD1. CDR1 and CDR2 (germline): MGHRA, YSYEKL. This CDR3 region has 16 residues. V gave up 4 bases and J gave up 4 bases; unmatched junction bases: 8. CDR3 coding DNA: TGCGCCAGCAGCCTGTCTCCGGGACAGGGGGGAGAGACCCAGTACTTC. As protein: CASSLSPGQGGETQYF.

This clone was observed a few times. The chain is built from TRBV7-8 and TRBJ1-5; D is unresolved. The CDR3 is 15 amino acids. Trimming left V 5 bases short and J 3 bases short, with 14 bases between. Germline V gene data show CDR1 as SGHVS and CDR2 as FQNEAQ. The CDR3 region has the DNA TGTGCCAGCAGCCCCTGGAGAGGGTCCAATCAGCCCCAGCATTTT. This codes for CASSPWRGSNQPQHF. The full variable domain, its missing parts supplied by reference TRBV7-8 and TRBJ1-5, is GAGVSQSPRYKVAKRGQDVALRCDPISGHVSLFWYQQALGQGPEFLTYFQNEAQLDKSGLPSDRFFAERPEGSVSTLKIQRTQQEDSAVYLCASSPWRGSNQPQHFGDGTRLSIL.

The J gene is TRBJ1-2, the V gene TRBV7-2; possible D gene TRBD1, 6 bases. The CDR3 covers 12 residues. The germline V gene has CDR1 SGHTA and CDR2 FQGNSA. Trimming took off 4 bases at V and 8 bases at J, with 11 bases between the two ends. The CDR3 here is CASSSQGRGYTF. The DNA for the CDR3 is TGTGCCAGCAGCTCCCAGGGGAGAGGCTACACCTTC. Looking up the rest from reference TRBV7-2 and TRBJ1-2 gives the full variable domain: GAGVSQSPSNKVTEKGKDVELRCDPISGHTALYWYRQSLGQGLEFLIYFQGNSAPDKSGLPSDRFSAERTGGSVSTLTIQRTQQEDSAVYLCASSSQGRGYTFGSGTRLTVV.

The chain has TRBV27 and TRBJ2-5, with 9 bases that match TRBD2. V dropped 4 bases and J dropped 0; count of bases not matched to a gene: 6. Germline V gene data show CDR1 as MNHEY and CDR2 as SMNVEV (reference sequence). There are 16 residues in the CDR3. The CDR3 here is CASSSASGRYQETQYF. The CDR3, as DNA: TGTGCCAGCAGTTCCGCCAGCGGGAGGTACCAAGAGACCCAGTACTTC.

This sequence joins TRBV21-1 and TRBJ2-7; the D call TRBD1 from the table was never checked on the DNA. TRBV21-1 is a pseudogene. CDR3 size: 14 residues. The DNA of the CDR3 is TGTGCCAGCAGCGGCGACAGAGTACTCTACGAACAGTACTTC. Translation: CASSGDRVLYEQYF.

V gene TRBV6-5 combines with J gene TRBJ2-7; TRBD1 aligns across 8 bases. J gave up 5 bases and V 5 bases, and 8 bases lay outside the gene matches. The CDR3 loop spans 14 amino acids. The germline V gene has CDR1 MNHEY and CDR2 SVGAGI. This chain's CDR3 is CASSTRTGYHEQYF. The CDR3 region has the DNA TGTGCCAGCAGTACTCGGACAGGGTACCACGAGCAGTACTTC.

The chain couples TRBV5-1 to TRBJ2-1; perhaps TRBD2 as D (5 bases). V gave up 2 bases and J gave up 8 bases, with 14 bases separating them. CDR3 length equals 14 residues. Germline CDR1 SGHRS, CDR2 YFSETQ. The CDR3 spells CASSFGGESDEQFF. The CDR3 bases are TGCGCCAGCAGCTTTGGTGGGGAGTCGGATGAGCAGTTCTTC.

This clone was seen a single time. The CDR3 DNA reads TGTGCCAGCAGCCCAGACAGGGGGGACGGCTACACCTTC. Protein sequence: CASSPDRGDGYTF. The genes are TRBV11-2 and TRBJ1-2; TRBD1 agrees at 9 bases. Germline CDR1 SGHAT, CDR2 FQNNGV. CDR3 length: 13 amino acids. Trimming took 5 bases from V and 8 from J; bases not matched to a gene: 6.

The CDR3 reads CASSRTGAAMNTEAFF. The CDR3 nucleotides read TGCGCCAGCAGCAGAACAGGGGCCGCTATGAACACTGAAGCTTTCTTT. V usage is TRBV5-1 and J usage is TRBJ1-1, with 7 bases fitting TRBD1. The junction had 9 bases not matched to a gene; V was cut back by 4 bases and J by 0 bases. Germline values: CDR1 SGHRS, CDR2 YFSETQ. The CDR3 has 16 residues.

CDR3 loop: CASGQGSYEQYF. The CDR3 nucleotides read TGTGCCAGCGGACAGGGTTCCTACGAGCAGTACTTC. The V call is TRBV6-1, the J call TRBJ2-7; TRBD1 agrees at 8 bases. After removal of 8 bases from V and 1 base from J, the junction contained 1 base not matched to a gene. The CDR3 contains 12 residues. Germline assignment: CDR1 MNHNS and CDR2 SASEGT.

This clone was detected a few times. V usage is TRBV28 and J usage is TRBJ2-6, with 8 nucleotides matching TRBD1. This CDR3 spans 14 amino acids. The germline V gene has CDR1 MDHEN and CDR2 SYDVKM. With V trimmed by 11 bases and J by 0 bases, 3 bases remained unmatched. The CDR3 loop reads CAGQGASGANVLTF. The DNA for the CDR3 is TGTGCCGGACAGGGAGCCTCTGGGGCCAACGTCCTGACTTTC.

The gene calls are TRBV15 and TRBJ1-4; 7 bases match TRBD1. The CDR3 is made up of 15 amino acids. With V trimmed by 0 bases and J by 8 bases, 6 bases remained unmatched. Germline CDR1 is LNHNV and CDR2 is YYDKDF (reference sequence). The CDR3 reads CATSRDLGGEEKLFF. The CDR3, as DNA: TGTGCCACCAGCAGAGATCTAGGGGGCGAGGAAAAACTGTTTTTT.

The chain uses TRBV10-2 and TRBJ2-7, with D perhaps TRBD2 (5 bases). The CDR3 spans 18 residues. With 7 bases removed from V and 7 bases from J, the gap between germline ends came to 32 bases. Germline V gene lookup returns CDR1 WSHSY and CDR2 SAAADI. The CDR3 DNA sequence: TGCGCCAGCACCGCCCTTAGGTTCGGCGGGCTGAAGAGCGTTGAGCAGTACTTC. Protein: CASTALRFGGLKSVEQYF.

This CDR3 is CASRQGQSGNTIYF. CDR3 coding DNA: TGTGCCAGCCGTCAGGGGCAATCTGGAAACACCATATATTTT. This chain links TRBV28 with TRBJ1-3, with D maybe TRBD1 (6 bases). The CDR3 length is 14 residues. Germline V gene data show CDR1 as MDHEN and CDR2 as SYDVKM. Trimming removed 8 bases from V and 1 base from J, with 12 bases in between.

The gene calls are TRBV14 and TRBJ1-2; D remains unclear. Germline V gene lookup returns CDR1 SGHDN and CDR2 FVKESK. Trimming removed 4 bases from V and 1 base from J, with 13 bases in between. This CDR3 region has 15 residues. CDR3: CASSPPGLVNYGYTF. CDR3 sequence (DNA): TGTGCCAGCAGCCCCCCCGGACTTGTTAACTATGGCTACACCTTC.

The V and J genes are TRBV18 and TRBJ2-3; the match to TRBD2 covers 11 bases. The germline V gene encodes CDR1 KGHSH and CDR2 LQKENI. This CDR3 is built from 16 residues. Trimming took 3 bases from V and 0 from J; bases not matched to a gene: 2. CDR3 in amino acids: CASSPRLAGSTDTQYF. DNA for the CDR3: TGTGCCAGCTCACCGCGACTAGCGGGGAGCACAGATACGCAGTATTTT.

The count of this clone is one. The V and J genes are TRBV4-2 and TRBJ2-4, with 10 bases identical to TRBD1. The ends lost 5 bases at V and 7 bases at J; junction bases unmatched: 11. The CDR3 sequence is 16 residues long. Per germline, CDR1 LGHNA and CDR2 YNFKEQ. The DNA of the CDR3 is TGTGCCAGCAGCAACCCGGGACAGGGGCGGGGGAACATTCAGTACTTC. This codes for CASSNPGQGRGNIQYF.